A single count supports the clone carrying this T cell receptor beta chain. Original analysis: Estimation of nucleated cell counts relied on the amplification of reference gene primers. Data came from immunoSEQ multiplex PCR; TCRdb stores just in-frame clones and leaves some out. That table gives V, J and clone size, and the DNA gave D and trimming. Among about 530,000 clones listed, roughly 89% were seen once. These data originate in a study of blood T cell repertoires in COVID-19. Study-level background: Donors in the United States, Italy and Spain gave samples during acute or convalescent COVID-19.

What was sequenced was peripheral blood. The sequence was obtained from a woman between 45 and 60 years old with COVID-19, enrolled during active disease.

CDR3 residues: CASSLRSRTGTHGYTF. The CDR3 region has the DNA TGTGCCAGCAGTCTCCGATCCCGGACAGGGACCCACGGCTACACCTTC. The rearrangement uses TRBV27 and TRBJ1-2; TRBD1 matches 8 bases. V lost 5 bases, J lost 8 bases, and 16 bases stayed unmatched. Per germline, CDR1 MNHEY and CDR2 SMNVEV (reference sequence). The CDR3 runs 16 residues.